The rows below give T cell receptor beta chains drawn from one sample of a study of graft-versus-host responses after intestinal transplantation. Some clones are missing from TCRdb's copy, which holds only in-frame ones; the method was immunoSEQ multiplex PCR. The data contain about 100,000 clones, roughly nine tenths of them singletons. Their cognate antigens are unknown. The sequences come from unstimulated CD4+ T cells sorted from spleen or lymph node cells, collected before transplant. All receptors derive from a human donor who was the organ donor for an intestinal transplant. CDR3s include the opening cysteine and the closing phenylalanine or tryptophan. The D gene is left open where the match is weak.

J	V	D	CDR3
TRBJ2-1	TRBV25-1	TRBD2	CASSDASGVYNEQFF
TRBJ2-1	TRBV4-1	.	CASSQDRGLYNEQFF
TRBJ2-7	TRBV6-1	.	CASSELQGSGGSYEQYF
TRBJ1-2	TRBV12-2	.	CASRLGQGACGYTF
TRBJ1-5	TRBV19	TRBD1	CASSSQGQPLNQPQHF
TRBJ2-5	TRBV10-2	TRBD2	CASSEGTGGIVEETQYF
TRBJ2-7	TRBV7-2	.	CASSLEAANSYEQYF
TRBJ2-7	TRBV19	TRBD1	CASSIGTGSPYEQYF
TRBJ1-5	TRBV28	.	CASSWYDRSNQPQHF
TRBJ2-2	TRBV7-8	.	CASSLGLAANTGELFF
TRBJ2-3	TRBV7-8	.	CASSSELVPDTQYF
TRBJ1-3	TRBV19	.	CASSQNRQPSSGNTIYF
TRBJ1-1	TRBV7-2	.	CASSLAFNTEAFF
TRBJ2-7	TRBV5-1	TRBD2	CASSFSGGYEQYF
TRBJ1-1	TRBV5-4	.	CASSRAPGGGTTEAFF
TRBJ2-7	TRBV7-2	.	CASSLAGPFSYEQYF
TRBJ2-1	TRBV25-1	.	CASSRSSYNEQFF
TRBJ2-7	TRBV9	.	CASSVGEGGVYEQYF
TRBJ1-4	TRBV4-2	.	CASSPLADEKLFF
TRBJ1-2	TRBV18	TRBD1	CASSPLPGQAYGYTF
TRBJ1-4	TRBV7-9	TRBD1	CASSPTGTVKEKLFF
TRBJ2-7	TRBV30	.	CACGLTPSYEQYF
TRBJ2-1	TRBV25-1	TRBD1	CASSEYDRVHNEQFF
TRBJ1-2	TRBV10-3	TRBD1	CAISDSRGSYGYTF
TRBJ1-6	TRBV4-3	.	CASSQDLGTSLNSPLHF
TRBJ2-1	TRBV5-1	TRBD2	CASSLPSGGLYNEQFF
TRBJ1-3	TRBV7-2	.	CASSLGTVDSGNTIYF
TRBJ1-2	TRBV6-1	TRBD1	CASSGAGGRYGYTF
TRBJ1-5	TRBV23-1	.	CASSQPGRESNQPQHF
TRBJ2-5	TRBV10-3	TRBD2	CAISAGGLYQETQYF
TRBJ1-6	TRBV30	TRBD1	CAWNVDRGGSYNSPLHF
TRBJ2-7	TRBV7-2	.	CASSVWGGPSAPYEQYF
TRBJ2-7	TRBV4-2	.	CASSQERTASYEQYF
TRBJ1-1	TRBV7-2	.	CASSSETGPFGAFF
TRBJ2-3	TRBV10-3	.	CAISGGSSTDTQYF
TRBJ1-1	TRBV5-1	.	CASRRGAQRAEAFF
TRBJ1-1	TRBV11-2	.	CASSLGNRHDLHEAFF
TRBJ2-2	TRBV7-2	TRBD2	CASSRGLAGTGELFF
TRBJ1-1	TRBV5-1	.	CASSLDRNTEAFF
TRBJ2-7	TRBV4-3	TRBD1	CASSHESGTALSSYEQYF
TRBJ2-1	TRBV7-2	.	CASSLEGSSYNEQFF